What follows is one T cell receptor (beta chain) and its context. These data come from a study of shared clonotypes between healthy human individuals. Sequenced by immunoSEQ multiplex PCR; TCRdb stores in-frame clones only, minus some. The sample includes roughly 2 million clones, approximately 95% seen only once; the top ten take roughly 0.13%. J gave up 6 bases and V 3 bases, and 9 bases lay outside the gene matches. Germline V gives CDR1 WNHNN, CDR2 SYGVQD (reference sequence). The CDR3 consists of 15 residues. J is TRBJ1-1 and V is TRBV10-1; 8 bases are a match to TRBD1. The TCR originated in a man aged 18 to 35 in good health. The specimen was naive CD4+ T cells sorted from blood. Sample subset: CD45RA+ positively selected. Here the CDR3 reads CASSETRTGSPEAFF. DNA for the CDR3: TGCGCCAGCAGTGAAACTCGGACAGGGTCCCCTGAAGCTTTCTTT.